This T cell receptor (beta chain) was obtained from a study of cytomegalovirus exposure and HLA in healthy donors. Points on this clone: Its antigen is unknown.

The CDR3 extends over 15 amino acids. Germline V CDR1 and CDR2: LNHDA, SQIVND (reference sequence). V was clipped by 7 bases and J by 0 bases; unmatched bases: 6. Points from the study as a whole: According to reports, the classifier identified cytomegalovirus status with high specificity and sensitivity.

The primer mix had 60 Vbeta and 13 Jbeta primers. Only in-frame clones appear in the TCRdb table, and some are missing; sequencing was by immunoSEQ multiplex PCR. This table has fewer than 200,000 clones, about four fifths appearing once. This clonotype originated in a female donor in good health and CMV-seronegative. The chain links TRBV19 to TRBJ2-1, with TRBD1 matching 7 bases. The sequencing input was PBMCs. The CDR3 protein is CASTPTGSSYNEQFF. CDR3 nucleotides: TGTGCCAGTACCCCGACAGGGAGCTCCTACAATGAGCAGTTCTTC.